Listed below are T cell receptor beta chains from one sample, sequenced in a study of identical twins. TCRdb fed the 5' RACE reads into MiXCR, producing one record per CDR3 protein. This sample has 1.5 million to 2 million distinct CDR3 sequences, with 32% found just once. The specimen was cord blood. The receptors were sampled from a newborn girl in good health. The CDR3 runs from the conserved cysteine through the conserved F or W. A D gene is named only where the DNA matches it firmly. Rows may omit the clone size; those that give it use once, few, many or a size class.

j_call d_call clone_size v_call cdr3_aa cdr3_nt
TRBJ1-6 NA NA TRBV28 CASRWLGSSSYNSPLHF TGTGCCAGCAGATGGCTCGGCTCGAGCTCCTATAATTCACCCCTCCACTTT
TRBJ2-1 TRBD2 NA TRBV14 CASSHTRGGLPSSYNEQFF TGTGCCAGCAGCCATACCCGGGGGGGACTGCCCAGCTCCTACAATGAGCAGTTCTTC
TRBJ2-1 NA many TRBV5-1 CASSGDVYNEQFF TGCGCCAGCAGCGGGGACGTCTACAATGAGCAGTTCTTC
TRBJ1-3 NA NA TRBV6-5 CASSYSSTDGNTIYF TGTGCCAGCAGTTACTCGAGTACAGATGGAAACACCATATATTTT
TRBJ2-7 TRBD1 NA TRBV20-1 CSARAGQGIGQYF TGCAGTGCTAGAGCGGGACAGGGCATCGGGCAGTACTTC
TRBJ2-3 NA many TRBV5-1 CASSFVAKDTQYF TGCGCCAGCAGCTTCGTGGCTAAAGATACGCAGTATTTT
TRBJ2-1 TRBD2 NA TRBV20-1 CSASISASGSYNEQFF TGCAGTGCTAGTATCTCGGCTAGCGGGAGTTACAATGAGCAGTTCTTC
TRBJ1-2 TRBD1 few TRBV7-9 CASSSSRDRGPNYGYTF TGTGCCAGCAGCTCGTCCCGGGACAGGGGCCCTAACTATGGCTACACCTTC
TRBJ2-1 NA NA TRBV13 CASSAGTADDPYNEQFF TGTGCCAGCAGCGCGGGGACAGCTGACGACCCCTACAATGAGCAGTTCTTC
TRBJ2-7 NA NA TRBV4-1 CASSPRGITYNEQYF TGCGCCAGCAGCCCCCGGGGGATTACCTACAATGAGCAGTACTTC
TRBJ2-7 NA NA TRBV3-1 CASSQDFMGRAYEQYF TGTGCCAGCAGCCAAGATTTCATGGGACGGGCCTACGAGCAGTACTTC
TRBJ1-2 NA NA TRBV5-5 CASSLSPRKGYGYTF TGTGCCAGCAGCTTGTCCCCTAGAAAGGGCTATGGCTACACCTTC
TRBJ2-1 TRBD2 NA TRBV24-1 CATSDTLTSGGSYNEQFF TGTGCCACCAGTGATACCCTCACTAGCGGGGGCTCCTACAATGAGCAGTTCTTC
TRBJ2-1 TRBD2 few TRBV27 CASTDYSGSSYNEQFF TGTGCCAGCACCGACTATAGCGGGAGCTCCTACAATGAGCAGTTCTTC
TRBJ1-1 NA NA TRBV12-3/TRBV12-4 CASSLGVRALNTEAFF TGTGCCAGCAGTTTGGGAGTGAGGGCCTTAAACACTGAAGCTTTCTTT
TRBJ2-1 NA NA TRBV5-1 CASSFVSGDPASYNEQFF TGCGCCAGCAGCTTTGTTTCCGGGGATCCCGCCTCCTACAATGAGCAGTTCTTC
TRBJ2-5 TRBD2 few TRBV6-2/TRBV6-3 CASRTRTSVQETQYF TGTGCCAGCAGAACCCGGACTAGCGTCCAAGAGACCCAGTACTTC
TRBJ2-5 TRBD2 NA TRBV3-1 CASSPGLERYNEQYF TGTGCCAGCAGCCCGGGACTAGAAAGATACAATGAGCAGTACTTC
TRBJ2-5 TRBD1 NA TRBV18 CASSPRQGAGETQYF TGTGCCAGCTCACCACGTCAGGGGGCGGGAGAGACCCAGTACTTC
TRBJ2-1 NA few TRBV20-1 CSRGRNEQFF TGCAGTCGCGGGCGAAATGAGCAGTTCTTC
TRBJ2-3 TRBD1 NA TRBV10-2 CASSESGRQGPQYF TGCGCCAGCAGTGAGTCGGGCCGACAGGGTCCTCAGTATTTT
TRBJ2-7 NA few TRBV20-1 CSANLGAEQYF TGCAGTGCTAACTTGGGCGCCGAGCAGTACTTC
TRBJ2-1 NA few TRBV29-1 CSVEEGQPFYNEQFF TGCAGCGTTGAAGAAGGACAGCCTTTCTACAATGAGCAGTTCTTC
TRBJ2-1 TRBD2 NA TRBV7-8 CASHPLRLAGTNEQFF TGTGCCAGCCACCCGCTAAGACTAGCGGGAACTAATGAGCAGTTCTTC
TRBJ2-3 NA many TRBV12-3/TRBV12-4 CASSSRVRGVDTQYF TGTGCCAGCAGTTCCAGGGTGAGGGGCGTAGATACGCAGTATTTT
TRBJ2-2 NA once TRBV5-1 CASSQLDENTGELFF TGCGCCAGCAGCCAACTGGACGAGAACACCGGGGAGCTGTTTTTT
TRBJ2-3 TRBD2 few TRBV20-1 CSARYPFSGGWYTDTQYF TGCAGTGCTAGGTACCCCTTTAGCGGGGGATGGTACACAGATACGCAGTATTTT
TRBJ2-3 TRBD2 NA TRBV14 CASGEIRLAWTDTQYF TGTGCCAGCGGCGAGATCCGACTAGCATGGACAGATACGCAGTATTTT
TRBJ2-1 TRBD2 many TRBV12-3/TRBV12-4 CASSLTGGRYNEQFF TGTGCCAGCAGTTTGACGGGAGGGCGGTACAATGAGCAGTTCTTC
TRBJ2-1 TRBD2 NA TRBV24-1 CATSDYSGSGNEQFF TGTGCCACCAGTGATTACAGCGGGAGTGGGAATGAGCAGTTCTTC
TRBJ2-3 TRBD2 NA TRBV3-1 CASSQRMAGGTDTQYF TGTGCCAGCAGCCAACGGATGGCGGGAGGGACAGATACGCAGTATTTT
TRBJ2-3 TRBD2 NA TRBV6-2/TRBV6-3 CASDVGGGDTQYF TGTGCCAGCGATGTTGGCGGGGGAGATACGCAGTATTTT
TRBJ2-3 NA NA TRBV28 CASSPGAGPRADTQYF TGTGCCAGCAGTCCAGGAGCGGGCCCGCGGGCAGATACGCAGTATTTT
TRBJ2-7 NA many TRBV10-3 CAISRQELYEQYF TGTGCCATCAGCCGACAGGAACTCTACGAGCAGTACTTC
TRBJ2-7 NA NA TRBV4-1 CASSGRAAAYEQYF TGCGCCAGCTCCGGCCGGGCCGCAGCCTACGAGCAGTACTTC
TRBJ2-5 TRBD1 many TRBV24-1 CATSDWTGETQYF TGTGCCACCAGTGATTGGACAGGGGAGACCCAGTACTTC
TRBJ2-5 TRBD2 NA TRBV28 CASTTDLVSLAGGHSRETQYF TGTGCCAGCACGACAGACCTAGTTTCTTTAGCGGGAGGACACTCGCGGGAGACCCAGTACTTC
TRBJ2-1 TRBD1 NA TRBV27 CASSLIGTGGHNEQFF TGTGCCAGCAGTTTAATAGGGACAGGGGGGCACAATGAGCAGTTCTTC
TRBJ2-3 TRBD2 NA TRBV5-5 CSSSIIAGGITDTQYF TGTTCCAGCAGCATCATAGCGGGGGGGATCACAGATACGCAGTATTTT
TRBJ2-3 TRBD1 few TRBV6-1 CATARNRGASRDTQYF TGTGCCACCGCACGGAACAGGGGGGCGTCGAGAGATACGCAGTATTTT